This T cell receptor (beta chain) was documented in a study of CD8 T cells in ankylosing spondylitis. Study results and limitations: Disease-linked clones, CD8+, were relatively rare in peripheral blood. Significant enrichment of disease-linked clones was reportedly seen in matched ankylosing spondylitis synovial fluid. Ankylosing spondylitis blood seemed to carry a telltale TCR beta motif made of several highly homologous variants. Past studies reported some motif variants in reactive arthritis synovial fluid and blood.

Generation of TCR beta libraries employed quantitative 5'-RACE incorporating molecular barcodes. Each CDR3 protein is one row after TCRdb ran MiXCR on the 5' RACE reads. The sample includes 500,000 or so distinct CDR3 sequences, less than 6% of them seen just once. Looked up from germline, CDR1 is MDHEN and CDR2 is SYDVKM. V lost 3 bases and J lost 5; bases outside the gene matches: 3. There are 15 residues in the CDR3. In its sample, this clonotype was seen many times. Antigen unknown. This TCR derives from a male donor with ankylosing spondylitis. The gene calls are TRBV28 and TRBJ2-3; 12 nucleotides match TRBD2. Material for sequencing was blood, either unsorted or a sorted T cell fraction (not recorded which). CDR3 sequence: CASSFLAGGGDTQYF. Here the CDR3 DNA reads TGTGCCAGCAGTTTCCTAGCGGGAGGGGGAGATACGCAGTATTTT.